The clone carrying this T cell receptor beta chain has more than one count but fewer than ten. TCRdb re-analysed the 5' RACE reads in MiXCR, keeping a single row per CDR3 protein. The sample lists about 360,000 distinct CDR3 sequences, about an eighth occurring once. The source of the sample is a study of T-cell memory formation after mild COVID-19. This CDR3 is built from 13 residues. Trimming left V 3 bases short and J 6 bases short, with 12 bases between. Germline lookup yields CDR1 LNHDA and CDR2 SQIVND (reference sequence). Sequencing was done on a sample of PBMCs or a T cell subset sorted from them (not recorded which). The sequence was collected from a man aged 18 to 29 who had mild COVID-19 (a few samples of this study predate the infection). Cell type and time point are not known. The chain couples TRBV19 to TRBJ2-7; D unclear. The CDR3 DNA sequence: TGTGCCAGTAGTATTTCACTCTTCGGCGAGCAGTACGTC. This encodes CASSISLFGEQYV.